This T cell receptor (beta chain) was identified in a study of PD-1 blockade in classical Hodgkin lymphoma. This CDR3 is 16 amino acids long. Germline V gives CDR1 SGHRS, CDR2 YFSETQ. V shed 0 bases, J shed 6 bases, and the junction held 10 bases outside the gene matches. TCRdb's copy holds only in-frame clones and misses some; the assay was immunoSEQ multiplex PCR. Of around 31,000 clones listed, roughly 87% are singletons. A remark on this clone: The antigen is undetermined.

Study-wide results and limits: Complete responders started with a diversity level that resembled newly diagnosed patients at baseline.

Autologous stem cell transplantation was followed by relapse in every patient, and brentuximab vedotin exposure varied. Thawed PBMCs were the source of CD4+ T cells, purified by magnetic negative selection. The chain recombines TRBV5-1 with TRBJ2-5; 8 bases line up with TRBD2. The sequences come from CD4+ T cells from blood, collected at baseline. The sequence was obtained from a human donor with classical Hodgkin lymphoma. DNA of the CDR3: TGCGCCAGCAGCTTGGGTCCTAGCGGGTCGACAAAGACCCAGTACTTC. Protein sequence: CASSLGPSGSTKTQYF.